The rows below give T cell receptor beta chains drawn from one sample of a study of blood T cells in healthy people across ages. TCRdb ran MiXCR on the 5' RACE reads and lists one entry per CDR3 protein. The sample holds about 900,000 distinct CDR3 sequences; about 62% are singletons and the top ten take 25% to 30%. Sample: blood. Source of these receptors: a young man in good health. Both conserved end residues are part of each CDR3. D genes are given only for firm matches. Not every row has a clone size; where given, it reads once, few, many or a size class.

CDR3: CASSSGIRRTDTQYF
DNA: TGTGCCAGCAGTTCAGGGATTAGACGCACAGATACGCAGTATTTT
D: .
J: TRBJ2-3
V: TRBV27
size: .

CDR3: CASSFGVGRNEQYF
DNA: TGTGCCAGCAGCTTTGGGGTTGGTAGGAACGAGCAGTACTTC
D: .
J: TRBJ2-7
V: TRBV13
size: .

CDR3: CASSPSRGRGNYGYTF
DNA: TGTGCCAGCTCACCAAGTAGGGGGCGCGGAAACTATGGCTACACCTTC
D: TRBD1
J: TRBJ1-2
V: TRBV18
size: .

CDR3: CSAQGLPTNSPLHF
DNA: TGCAGTGCACAGGGACTTCCCACGAATTCACCCCTCCACTTT
D: .
J: TRBJ1-6
V: TRBV20-1
size: few

CDR3: CSVSPGARHEKLFF
DNA: TGCAGTGTGTCTCCGGGTGCTAGGCATGAAAAACTGTTTTTT
D: .
J: TRBJ1-4
V: TRBV20-1
size: .

CDR3: CATSSTSGDPTDTQYF
DNA: TGTGCCACCAGCAGTACGAGCGGGGATCCCACAGATACGCAGTATTTT
D: TRBD2
J: TRBJ2-3
V: TRBV15
size: few

CDR3: CASSSSSGGGRYNEQFF
DNA: TGTGCCAGCAGCTCCTCTAGCGGGGGGGGCCGGTACAATGAGCAGTTCTTC
D: TRBD2
J: TRBJ2-1
V: TRBV7-2
size: .

CDR3: CASRDSFNEKLFF
DNA: TGTGCCAGCAGGGACAGTTTTAATGAAAAACTGTTTTTT
D: .
J: TRBJ1-4
V: TRBV25-1
size: .

CDR3: CSVGGGGGSYEQYF
DNA: TGCAGCGTTGGAGGAGGGGGGGGCTCCTACGAGCAGTACTTC
D: .
J: TRBJ2-7
V: TRBV29-1
size: few

CDR3: CASSLNQISGANVLTF
DNA: TGTGCCAGCAGCTTAAATCAGATCTCTGGGGCCAACGTCCTGACTTTC
D: .
J: TRBJ2-6
V: TRBV7-3
size: few

CDR3: CSVKTGSVVLYGYTF
DNA: TGCAGCGTTAAGACAGGGAGTGTAGTCCTCTATGGCTACACCTTC
D: TRBD1
J: TRBJ1-2
V: TRBV29-1
size: .

CDR3: CASITDRGLTSPLHF
DNA: TGTGCCAGCATAACGGACAGGGGGCTTACTTCACCCCTCCACTTT
D: TRBD1
J: TRBJ1-6
V: TRBV28
size: .

CDR3: CASSRRVPAGQETQYF
DNA: TGTGCCAGCAGCCGACGCGTCCCGGCGGGGCAAGAGACCCAGTACTTC
D: .
J: TRBJ2-5
V: TRBV7-2
size: .

CDR3: CASSQETGGTEQYF
DNA: TGTGCCAGCAGCCAAGAAACAGGGGGTACAGAGCAGTACTTC
D: TRBD1
J: TRBJ2-5
V: TRBV4-2
size: .

CDR3: CASSQNLDEKLFF
DNA: TGTGCCAGCAGCCAGAACCTTGATGAAAAACTGTTTTTT
D: .
J: TRBJ1-4
V: TRBV3-1
size: few

CDR3: CASSLEGVRQPQHF
DNA: TGTGCCAGCAGCTTGGAGGGGGTCCGACAGCCCCAGCATTTT
D: .
J: TRBJ1-5
V: TRBV5-5
size: few

CDR3: CANQAIVGGPGANVLTF
DNA: TGTGCCAACCAGGCCATTGTGGGGGGCCCTGGGGCCAACGTCCTGACTTTC
D: .
J: TRBJ2-6
V: TRBV7-9
size: .

CDR3: CASSQEMAGWEQYF
DNA: TGCGCCAGCAGCCAAGAAATGGCAGGCTGGGAGCAGTACTTC
D: .
J: TRBJ2-7
V: TRBV4-3
size: .

CDR3: CASSVEVSPNYGYTF
DNA: TGTGCCAGCAGCGTAGAGGTCAGCCCCAACTATGGCTACACCTTC
D: .
J: TRBJ1-2
V: TRBV9
size: .

CDR3: CAITQKRTGGEQYF
DNA: TGTGCCATCACTCAAAAGAGGACAGGAGGAGAGCAGTACTTC
D: TRBD1
J: TRBJ2-5
V: TRBV10-3
size: .

CDR3: CASSTDGGYEQYF
DNA: TGTGCCAGTAGTACCGATGGAGGGTACGAGCAGTACTTC
D: .
J: TRBJ2-7
V: TRBV19
size: .

CDR3: CASGTSGSNEQFF
DNA: TGTGCCAGCGGGACTAGCGGGAGCAATGAGCAGTTCTTC
D: TRBD2
J: TRBJ2-1
V: TRBV9
size: few

CDR3: CVSAGDTQYF
DNA: TGTGTCAGCGCGGGGGATACGCAGTATTTT
D: .
J: TRBJ2-3
V: TRBV7-9
size: .

CDR3: CASSMTAATNYGYTF
DNA: TGTGCCAGCAGCATGACAGCCGCCACTAACTATGGCTACACCTTC
D: .
J: TRBJ1-2
V: TRBV9
size: .

CDR3: CASSQDLSLAYEQYF
DNA: TGTGCCAGCAGCCAAGATCTGTCACTAGCCTACGAGCAGTACTTC
D: .
J: TRBJ2-7
V: TRBV3-1
size: .

CDR3: CASNVRAGRETQYF
DNA: TGTGCCAGCAATGTTCGGGCAGGGAGAGAGACCCAGTACTTC
D: .
J: TRBJ2-5
V: TRBV2
size: .

CDR3: CASSLAVGVQGLEQFF
DNA: TGTGCCAGCAGCTTAGCGGTAGGGGTCCAGGGATTAGAGCAGTTCTTC
D: .
J: TRBJ2-1
V: TRBV7-9
size: once

CDR3: CASSFRDPYEQYF
DNA: TGTGCCAGCAGTTTCAGGGACCCATACGAGCAGTACTTC
D: .
J: TRBJ2-7
V: TRBV27
size: .

CDR3: CASSDTYGTGAYEQYF
DNA: TGTGCCAGCAGTGATACCTACGGGACAGGGGCCTACGAGCAGTACTTC
D: TRBD1
J: TRBJ2-7
V: TRBV28
size: few

CDR3: CASSLGRTGELFF
DNA: TGTGCCAGCAGCTTAGGGCGCACCGGGGAGCTGTTTTTT
D: .
J: TRBJ2-2
V: TRBV7-2
size: few

CDR3: CAISASGVNTEAFF
DNA: TGTGCCATCAGTGCCTCAGGGGTGAACACTGAAGCTTTCTTT
D: .
J: TRBJ1-1
V: TRBV10-3
size: .

CDR3: CSARDGHNEQFF
DNA: TGCAGTGCTAGGGACGGCCACAATGAGCAGTTCTTC
D: .
J: TRBJ2-1
V: TRBV20-1
size: .

CDR3: CSAIGEETQYF
DNA: TGCAGTGCTATCGGGGAAGAGACCCAGTACTTC
D: .
J: TRBJ2-5
V: TRBV20-1
size: .

CDR3: CASSLVAGGSSGANVLTF
DNA: TGTGCCAGCAGCTTAGTAGCGGGGGGAAGCTCTGGGGCCAACGTCCTGACTTTC
D: TRBD2
J: TRBJ2-6
V: TRBV7-8
size: .

CDR3: CASSQSSGIHPAKNIQYF
DNA: TGTGCCAGCAGTCAATCATCCGGGATTCACCCGGCCAAAAACATTCAGTACTTC
D: .
J: TRBJ2-4
V: TRBV28
size: .

CDR3: CASSPTGFSSYEQYF
DNA: TGTGCCAGCAGCCCAACAGGCTTTTCGAGCTACGAGCAGTACTTC
D: .
J: TRBJ2-7
V: TRBV5-5
size: .

CDR3: CASSLRLSSSYNEQFF
DNA: TGTGCCAGCAGCTTGAGGTTGTCGAGCTCCTACAATGAGCAGTTCTTC
D: .
J: TRBJ2-1
V: TRBV7-8
size: .

CDR3: CAIRGDVDHPNEQFF
DNA: TGTGCCATCCGGGGGGATGTGGATCACCCCAATGAGCAGTTCTTC
D: TRBD2
J: TRBJ2-1
V: TRBV10-3
size: .

CDR3: CSATVLTGDGYTF
DNA: TGCAGTGCTACAGTCCTAACAGGGGACGGCTACACCTTC
D: TRBD1
J: TRBJ1-2
V: TRBV20-1
size: .

CDR3: CASSPLQGALGEQFF
DNA: TGTGCCAGCAGTCCACTACAGGGGGCATTGGGTGAGCAGTTCTTC
D: TRBD1
J: TRBJ2-1
V: TRBV7-7
size: .

CDR3: CSAARGQSFGSNQPQHF
DNA: TGCAGTGCAGCTCGAGGACAGTCCTTCGGTAGCAATCAGCCCCAGCATTTT
D: .
J: TRBJ1-5
V: TRBV20-1
size: .

CDR3: CASRIAGAGYEQYF
DNA: TGTGCCAGCAGGATAGCGGGGGCGGGCTACGAGCAGTACTTC
D: TRBD2
J: TRBJ2-7
V: TRBV12-3/TRBV12-4
size: .

CDR3: CASSPYSAETQYF
DNA: TGTGCCAGCAGTCCTTACTCTGCAGAGACCCAGTACTTC
D: .
J: TRBJ2-5
V: TRBV28
size: .

CDR3: CASSQLLAGPSSYNEQFF
DNA: TGCGCCAGCAGCCAATTGCTAGCGGGGCCTAGCTCCTACAATGAGCAGTTCTTC
D: TRBD2
J: TRBJ2-1
V: TRBV4-1
size: once

CDR3: CASAPTAGTGGRGEQFF
DNA: TGTGCCAGCGCACCTACAGCTGGGACAGGGGGTCGAGGTGAGCAGTTCTTC
D: TRBD1
J: TRBJ2-1
V: TRBV4-2
size: .

CDR3: CASSFHRDRVLFGQYF
DNA: TGTGCCAGCAGCTTTCACCGGGACAGGGTTCTTTTCGGCCAGTACTTC
D: TRBD1
J: TRBJ2-5
V: TRBV27
size: .

CDR3: CATVTGSSYNSPLHF
DNA: TGTGCCACCGTTACAGGGAGCTCCTATAATTCACCCCTCCACTTT
D: .
J: TRBJ1-6
V: TRBV15
size: .

CDR3: CASSQGGRAPIEKLFF
DNA: TGTGCCAGCAGCCAAGGAGGCAGGGCTCCGATCGAAAAACTGTTTTTT
D: .
J: TRBJ1-4
V: TRBV3-1
size: .

CDR3: CASSLTSGQAGELFF
DNA: TGTGCCAGCAGCTTAACGTCGGGTCAGGCCGGGGAGCTGTTTTTT
D: .
J: TRBJ2-2
V: TRBV7-3
size: .

CDR3: CASSLLGLPPLHF
DNA: TGTGCCAGCAGCTTACTGGGTCTTCCACCCCTCCACTTT
D: .
J: TRBJ1-6
V: TRBV7-3
size: .

CDR3: CASSSVVTGETEAFF
DNA: TGCGCCAGCAGTTCCGTCGTGACAGGGGAAACTGAAGCTTTCTTT
D: TRBD1
J: TRBJ1-1
V: TRBV5-1
size: .

CDR3: CASSPRGHNNYEQYF
DNA: TGTGCCAGCAGCCCTCGGGGACACAATAACTACGAGCAGTACTTC
D: .
J: TRBJ2-7
V: TRBV7-2
size: .

CDR3: CASSFFGDTEAFF
DNA: TGTGCCAGCAGCTTTTTTGGTGATACTGAAGCTTTCTTT
D: .
J: TRBJ1-1
V: TRBV5-6
size: once